This T cell receptor (beta chain) was sequenced during a study of graft-versus-host responses after intestinal transplantation (dated by TCRdb to about 2021). For the study in its entirety: The transplants that recipients received were multivisceral, liver-intestinal, or isolated intestinal. All recipients received anti-thymocyte globulin induction followed by maintenance tacrolimus and steroids for approximately 3 years. Bulk TCR-beta CDR3 sequencing was used to track graft-versus-host and host-versus-graft alloreactive T cell clones in the graft, circulation and bone marrow after intestinal transplantation. Alloreactive clones were identified by sequencing pre-transplant mixed lymphocyte reaction products and comparing them with unstimulated pre-transplant donor and recipient T cells. A cohort of about two dozen intestinal transplant recipients, including one retransplant, was enrolled, and a few patients lacking pretransplant specimens were excluded. Donor T cell macrochimerism was defined as a peak of at least 4% donor T cells among recipient peripheral blood mononuclear cells. Rather than going through the commercial service, samples from three later patients were sequenced in-house on an Illumina MiSeq and processed with MiXCR. Results and caveats for the whole study, not just this receptor: In patients with donor T cell macrochimerism, the allografts had high GvH to HvG T cell clonal ratios. GvH clones were detected in recipient bone marrow, and some of these GvH clones were observed earlier in ileal mucosa or blood, consistent with an intestinal mucosal origin. Peak levels of circulating GvH clones were associated with declines in HvG clones early after transplant. Conclusions were limited by the relatively low number and heterogeneity of intestinal transplant patients.

On this clone: Its cognate antigen has yet to be identified. No base quality values were provided; no much bigger clone lies one nucleotide off.

The library was prepared using the immunoSEQ multiplex PCR assay. For most patients, genomic DNA was isolated using the Qiagen DNeasy Blood and Tissue Kit and was shipped frozen to Adaptive Biotechnologies for TCR sequencing. Adaptive Biotechnologies carried out high-throughput TCR-beta CDR3 sequencing of genomic DNA for most patients. As for the original processing: TCR sequencing data were retrieved from Adaptive's ImmunoSEQ software for 15 to 20 patients, whereas three other patients were processed with MiXCR and VDJtools. To correct CD4 versus CD8 sorting errors, any sequence found in both subsets at a frequency ratio below 5:1 was removed. CDR3 nucleotide sequences shared by donor and recipient were removed because the origin of these sequences could not be assigned. Alloreactive clones required at least 2-fold expansion over unstimulated cells and minimum CFSE-low frequency of 0.002% (template counts) or 0.001% (read counts). Clones were considered mappable if detected in sequenced pre-transplant spleen, lymph node, or MLR CFSE-low populations of the donor or recipient. The cumulative frequency of alloreactive clones was calculated as a percentage of all sequences, weighted by copy number. TCRdb retrieved this table from immuneACCESS and kept in-frame rearrangements only. Not all clones are present; in checked studies, unresolved V genes account for under half, and no reason is known for the remainder. D and trimming were read from the DNA, whereas the V and J calls and clone size are those reported in that table. The sample records roughly 25,000 clones, 82% of which are singletons. In total, the top ten clones hold approximately 0.93% of the sample.

This sample's time point label indicates: cells obtained before transplantation from donor or recipient. CD3+CD4+ and CD3+CD8+ populations were FACS-sorted from unstimulated pre-transplant donor and recipient cells taken from spleen or lymph nodes. CDR1 and CDR2, per the germline V gene, are SGHDN and FVKESK. The CDR3 numbers 14 residues from cysteine through phenylalanine. Just the 42-base CDR3 DNA is kept, in frame starting at base 1. V and J are truncated by 1 base and 0 bases respectively, leaving an intervening sequence of 4 bases. This specimen was unstimulated CD8+ T cells sorted from spleen or lymph node cells, taken before transplant. The chain is made from TRBV14 and TRBJ2-1; the D gene lacks a confident call. This sequence was found in a human donor who was the organ donor for an intestinal transplant. The DNA reads TGTGCCAGCAGCCAAGGAGGCTCCTACAATGAGCAGTTCTTC. This translates into CASSQGGSYNEQFF.